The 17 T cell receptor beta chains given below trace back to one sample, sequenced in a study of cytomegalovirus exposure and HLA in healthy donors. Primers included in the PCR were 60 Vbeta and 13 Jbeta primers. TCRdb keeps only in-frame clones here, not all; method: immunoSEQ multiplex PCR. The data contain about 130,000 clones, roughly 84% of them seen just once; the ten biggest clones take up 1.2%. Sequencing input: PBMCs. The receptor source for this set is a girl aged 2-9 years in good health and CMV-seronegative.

The CDR3 loop reads CASSPSGLAGGPGREQYF. In nucleotides, the CDR3 is TGTGCCAGCAGCCCATCGGGACTAGCGGGAGGGCCGGGACGGGAGCAGTACTTC. The chain employs TRBV7-2 and TRBJ2-7; 16 positions agree with TRBD2. This CDR3 has 18 residues. After removal of 5 bases from V and 7 bases from J, the junction contained 14 bases not matched to a gene. Germline CDR1 and CDR2: SGHTA and FQGNSA.

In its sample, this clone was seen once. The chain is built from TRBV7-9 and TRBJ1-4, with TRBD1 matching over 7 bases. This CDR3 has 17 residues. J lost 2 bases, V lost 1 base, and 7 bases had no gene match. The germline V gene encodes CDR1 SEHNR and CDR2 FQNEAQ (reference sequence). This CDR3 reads CASSLGNRGETNEKLFF. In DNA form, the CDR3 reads TGTGCCAGCAGCTTAGGGAACAGGGGTGAGACTAATGAAAAACTGTTTTTT. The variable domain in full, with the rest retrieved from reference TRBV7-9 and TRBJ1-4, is DTGVSQNPRHKITKRGQNVTFRCDPISEHNRLYWYRQTLGQGPEFLTYFQNEAQLEKSRLLSDRFSAERPKGSFSTLEIQRTEQGDSAMYLCASSLGNRGETNEKLFFGSGTQLSVL.

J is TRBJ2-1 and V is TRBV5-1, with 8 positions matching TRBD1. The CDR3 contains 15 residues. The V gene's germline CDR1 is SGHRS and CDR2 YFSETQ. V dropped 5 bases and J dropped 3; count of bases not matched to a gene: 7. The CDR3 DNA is TGCGCCAGCAGGGCCGACAGGGGCATCTACAATGAGCAGTTCTTC. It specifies CASRADRGIYNEQFF.

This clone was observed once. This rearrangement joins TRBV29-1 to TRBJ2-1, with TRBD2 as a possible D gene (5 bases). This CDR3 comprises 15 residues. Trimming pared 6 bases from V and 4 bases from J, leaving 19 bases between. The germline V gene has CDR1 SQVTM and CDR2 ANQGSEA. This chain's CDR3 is CSVYDPSGAYNEQFF. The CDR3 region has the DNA TGCAGCGTGTACGATCCCAGCGGAGCTTACAATGAGCAGTTCTTC.

CDR3: CASSISGVVQPQHF. In nucleotides, the CDR3 is TGTGCCAGCAGTATTAGTGGTGTTGTTCAGCCCCAGCATTTT. V usage is TRBV27 and J usage is TRBJ1-5, with D unclear. Trimming shortened V by 5 bases and J by 6 bases, and 14 bases separated the two germline ends. This CDR3 comprises 14 residues. Germline V gene sequence: CDR1 MNHEY, CDR2 SMNVEV (reference sequence).

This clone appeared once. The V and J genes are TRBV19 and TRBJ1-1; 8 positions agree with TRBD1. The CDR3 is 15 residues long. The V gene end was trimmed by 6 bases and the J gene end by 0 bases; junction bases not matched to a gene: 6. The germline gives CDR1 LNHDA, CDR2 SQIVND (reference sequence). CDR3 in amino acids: CASSGAGGVNTEAFF. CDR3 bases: TGTGCCAGTAGCGGCGCAGGGGGCGTGAACACTGAAGCTTTCTTT.

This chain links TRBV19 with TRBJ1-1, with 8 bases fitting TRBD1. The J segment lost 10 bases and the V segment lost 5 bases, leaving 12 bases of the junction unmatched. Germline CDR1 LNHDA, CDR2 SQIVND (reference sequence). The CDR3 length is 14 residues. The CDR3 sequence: CASSPTGDSVGAFF. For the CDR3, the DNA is TGTGCCAGTAGTCCGACAGGGGACTCGGTCGGAGCTTTCTTT.

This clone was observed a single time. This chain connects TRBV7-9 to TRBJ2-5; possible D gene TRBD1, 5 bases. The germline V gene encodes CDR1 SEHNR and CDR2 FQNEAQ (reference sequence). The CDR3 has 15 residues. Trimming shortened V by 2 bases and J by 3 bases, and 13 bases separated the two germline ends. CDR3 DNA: TGTGCCAGCAGCTTATGGCTCAGGGAAAAAGAGACCCAGTACTTC. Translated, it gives CASSLWLREKETQYF.

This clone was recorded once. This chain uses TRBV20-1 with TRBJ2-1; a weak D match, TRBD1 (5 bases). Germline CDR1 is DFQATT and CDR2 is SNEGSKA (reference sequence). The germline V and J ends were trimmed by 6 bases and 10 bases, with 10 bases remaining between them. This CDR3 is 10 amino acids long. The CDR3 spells CSAQGMEQFF. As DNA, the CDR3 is TGCAGTGCGCAGGGAATGGAGCAGTTCTTC.

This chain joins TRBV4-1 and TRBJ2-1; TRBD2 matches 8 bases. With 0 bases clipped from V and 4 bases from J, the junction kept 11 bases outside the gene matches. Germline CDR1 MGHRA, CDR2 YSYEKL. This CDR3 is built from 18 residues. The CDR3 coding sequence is TGCGCCAGCAGCCAAGACCCGAGAAGCGGGAGTGTGTACAATGAGCAGTTCTTC. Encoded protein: CASSQDPRSGSVYNEQFF.

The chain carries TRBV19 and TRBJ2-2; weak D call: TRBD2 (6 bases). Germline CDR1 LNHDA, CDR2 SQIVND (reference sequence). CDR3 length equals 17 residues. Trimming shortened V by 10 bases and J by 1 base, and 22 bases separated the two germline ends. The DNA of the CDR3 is TGTGCCACCACTTCTCCCGGGACTCGGGGGAACACCGGGGAGCTGTTTTTT. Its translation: CATTSPGTRGNTGELFF.

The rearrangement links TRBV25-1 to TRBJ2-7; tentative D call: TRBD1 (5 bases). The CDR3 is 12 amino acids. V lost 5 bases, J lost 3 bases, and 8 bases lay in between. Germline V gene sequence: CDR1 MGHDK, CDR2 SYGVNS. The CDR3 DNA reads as TGTGCCAGCAGTCTCCAGGGCTACGAGCAGTACTTC. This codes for CASSLQGYEQYF.

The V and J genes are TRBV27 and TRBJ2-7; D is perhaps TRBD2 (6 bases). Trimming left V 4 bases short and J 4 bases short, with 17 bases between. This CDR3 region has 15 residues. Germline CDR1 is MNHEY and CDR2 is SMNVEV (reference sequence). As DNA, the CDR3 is TGTGCCAGCAGTTATACTGGACTACCAAAGTACGAGCAGTACTTC. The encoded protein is CASSYTGLPKYEQYF.

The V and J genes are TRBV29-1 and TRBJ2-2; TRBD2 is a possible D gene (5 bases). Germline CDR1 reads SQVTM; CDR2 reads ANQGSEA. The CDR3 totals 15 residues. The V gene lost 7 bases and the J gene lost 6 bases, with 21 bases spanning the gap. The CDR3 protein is CSAGRSGFDPGELFF. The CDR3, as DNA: TGCAGCGCGGGAAGGTCCGGCTTTGACCCCGGGGAGCTGTTTTTT.

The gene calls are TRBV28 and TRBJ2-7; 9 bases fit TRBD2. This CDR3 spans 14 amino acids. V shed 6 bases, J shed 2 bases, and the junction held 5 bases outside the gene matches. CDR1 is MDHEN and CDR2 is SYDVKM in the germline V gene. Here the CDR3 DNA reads TGTGCCAGCAGCACTAGCGGGCCAACCTACGAGCAGTACTTC. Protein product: CASSTSGPTYEQYF.

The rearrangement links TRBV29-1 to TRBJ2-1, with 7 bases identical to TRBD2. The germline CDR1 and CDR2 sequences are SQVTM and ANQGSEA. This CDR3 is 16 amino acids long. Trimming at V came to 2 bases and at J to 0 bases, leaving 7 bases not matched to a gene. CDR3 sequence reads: CSVEYETSPSYNEQFF. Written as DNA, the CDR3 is TGCAGCGTTGAATATGAGACTAGCCCCTCCTACAATGAGCAGTTCTTC.

This CDR3 is CSVVRGENGYTF. CDR3 nucleotides: TGCAGCGTTGTAAGGGGCGAGAATGGCTACACCTTC. This chain connects TRBV29-1 to TRBJ1-2; possibly TRBD1 for D (5 bases). The CDR3 consists of 12 residues. V lost 4 bases to trimming and J lost 6 bases, with 12 bases between them. Germline V gives CDR1 SQVTM, CDR2 ANQGSEA.